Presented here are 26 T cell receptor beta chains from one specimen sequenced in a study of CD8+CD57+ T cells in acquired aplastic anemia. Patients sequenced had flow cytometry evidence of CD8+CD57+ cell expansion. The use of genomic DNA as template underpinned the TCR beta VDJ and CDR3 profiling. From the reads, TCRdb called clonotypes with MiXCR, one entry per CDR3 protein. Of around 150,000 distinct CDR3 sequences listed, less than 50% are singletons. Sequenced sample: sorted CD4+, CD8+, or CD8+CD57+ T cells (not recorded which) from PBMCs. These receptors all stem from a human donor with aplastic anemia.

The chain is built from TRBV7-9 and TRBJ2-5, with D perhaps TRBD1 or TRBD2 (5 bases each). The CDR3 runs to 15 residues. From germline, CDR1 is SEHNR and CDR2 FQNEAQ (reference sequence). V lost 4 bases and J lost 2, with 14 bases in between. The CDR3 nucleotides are TGTGCCAGCAGCTCATGGGCGTGGGGGCAAGAGACCCAGTACTTC. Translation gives CASSSWAWGQETQYF. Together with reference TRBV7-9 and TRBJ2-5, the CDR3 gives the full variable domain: DTGVSQNPRHKITKRGQNVTFRCDPISEHNRLYWYRQTLGQGPEFLTYFQNEAQLEKSRLLSDRFSAERPKGSFSTLEIQRTEQGDSAMYLCASSSWAWGQETQYFGPGTRLLVL.

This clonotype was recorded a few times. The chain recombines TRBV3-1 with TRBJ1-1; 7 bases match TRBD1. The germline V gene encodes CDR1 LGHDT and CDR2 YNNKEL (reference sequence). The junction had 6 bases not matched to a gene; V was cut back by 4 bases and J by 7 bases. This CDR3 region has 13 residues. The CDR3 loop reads CASSRSGDSEAFF. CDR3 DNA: TGTGCCAGCAGCCGGTCCGGGGACAGTGAAGCTTTCTTT.

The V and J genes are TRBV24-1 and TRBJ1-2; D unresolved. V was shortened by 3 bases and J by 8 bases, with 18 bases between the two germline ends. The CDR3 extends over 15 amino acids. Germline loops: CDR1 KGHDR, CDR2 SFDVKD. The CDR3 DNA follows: TGTGCCACCAGTGATCCTTACAGTTCGGTTGAAGGCTACACCTTC. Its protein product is CATSDPYSSVEGYTF.

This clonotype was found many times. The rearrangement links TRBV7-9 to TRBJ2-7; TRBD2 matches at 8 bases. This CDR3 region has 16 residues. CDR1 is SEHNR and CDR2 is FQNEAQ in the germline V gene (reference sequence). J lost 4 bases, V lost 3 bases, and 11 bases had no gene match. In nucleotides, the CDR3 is TGTGCCAGCAGCTTCCGGGAACGGGAGGGCCGTTACGAGCAGTACTTC. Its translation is CASSFREREGRYEQYF.

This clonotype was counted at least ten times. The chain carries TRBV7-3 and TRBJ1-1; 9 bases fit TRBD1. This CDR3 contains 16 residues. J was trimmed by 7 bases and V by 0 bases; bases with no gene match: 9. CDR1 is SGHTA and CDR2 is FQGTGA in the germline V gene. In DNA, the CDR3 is TGTGCCAGCAGCTTAACGCCGGTGGGACAGGGCCTTGAAGCTTTCTTT. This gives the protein CASSLTPVGQGLEAFF.

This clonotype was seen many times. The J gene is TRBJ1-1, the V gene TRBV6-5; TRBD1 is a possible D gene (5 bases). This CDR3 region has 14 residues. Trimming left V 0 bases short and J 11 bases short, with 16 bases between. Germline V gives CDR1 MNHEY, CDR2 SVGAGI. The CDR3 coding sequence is TGTGCCAGCAGTTACTCTCCGGATTTAGGGGAGGCTTTCTTT. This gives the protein CASSYSPDLGEAFF.

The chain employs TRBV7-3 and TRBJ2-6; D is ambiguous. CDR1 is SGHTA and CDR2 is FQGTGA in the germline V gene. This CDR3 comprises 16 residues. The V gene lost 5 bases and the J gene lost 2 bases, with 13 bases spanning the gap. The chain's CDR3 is CASSHGSGPGANVLTF. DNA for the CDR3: TGTGCCAGCAGCCACGGGTCAGGTCCTGGGGCCAACGTCCTGACTTTC.

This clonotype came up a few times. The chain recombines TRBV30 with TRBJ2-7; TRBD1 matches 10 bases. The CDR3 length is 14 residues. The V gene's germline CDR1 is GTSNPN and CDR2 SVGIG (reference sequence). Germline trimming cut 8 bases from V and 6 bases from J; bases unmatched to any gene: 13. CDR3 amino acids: CARQEGTGALEQYF. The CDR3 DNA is TGTGCCCGGCAGGAGGGGACAGGGGCTCTCGAGCAGTACTTC.

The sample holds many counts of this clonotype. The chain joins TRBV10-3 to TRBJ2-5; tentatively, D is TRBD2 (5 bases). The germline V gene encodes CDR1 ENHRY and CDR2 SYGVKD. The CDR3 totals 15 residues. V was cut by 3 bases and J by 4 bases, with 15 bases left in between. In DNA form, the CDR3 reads TGTGCCATCAGTGAAGGGCCAAGCGGACGAGAGACCCAGTACTTC. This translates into CAISEGPSGRETQYF.

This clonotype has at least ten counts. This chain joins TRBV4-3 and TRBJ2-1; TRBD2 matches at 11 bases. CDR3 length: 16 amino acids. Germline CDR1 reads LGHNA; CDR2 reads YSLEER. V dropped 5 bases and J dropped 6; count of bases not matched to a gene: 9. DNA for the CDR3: TGCGCCAGCAGCTCCTCCCTAGCGGGAGGATTCAATGAGCAGTTCTTC. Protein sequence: CASSSSLAGGFNEQFF.

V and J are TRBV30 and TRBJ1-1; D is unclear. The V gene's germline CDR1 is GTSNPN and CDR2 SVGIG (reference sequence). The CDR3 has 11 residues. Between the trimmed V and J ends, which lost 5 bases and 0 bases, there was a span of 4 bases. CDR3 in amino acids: CAWQMNTEAFF. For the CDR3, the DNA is TGTGCCTGGCAGATGAACACTGAAGCTTTCTTT.

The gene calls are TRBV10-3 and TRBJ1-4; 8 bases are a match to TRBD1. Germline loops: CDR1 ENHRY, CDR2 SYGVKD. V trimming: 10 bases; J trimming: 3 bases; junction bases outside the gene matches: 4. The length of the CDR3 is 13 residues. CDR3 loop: CASNRGANEKLFF. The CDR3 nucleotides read TGTGCCAGCAACAGGGGGGCTAATGAAAAACTGTTTTTT.

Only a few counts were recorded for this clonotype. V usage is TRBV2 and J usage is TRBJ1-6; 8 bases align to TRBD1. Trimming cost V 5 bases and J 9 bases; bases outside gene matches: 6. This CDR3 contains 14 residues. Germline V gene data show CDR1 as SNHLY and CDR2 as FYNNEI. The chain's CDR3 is CASSPDRGASPLHF. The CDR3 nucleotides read TGTGCCAGCAGTCCCGACAGGGGAGCTTCACCCCTCCACTTT.

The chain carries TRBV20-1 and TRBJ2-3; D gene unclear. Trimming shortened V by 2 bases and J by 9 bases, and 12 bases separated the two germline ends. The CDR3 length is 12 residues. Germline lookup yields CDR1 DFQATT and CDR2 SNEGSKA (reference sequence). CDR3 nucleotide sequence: TGCAGTGCTAGAAGCCGAGGCAAAACGCAGTATTTT. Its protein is CSARSRGKTQYF.

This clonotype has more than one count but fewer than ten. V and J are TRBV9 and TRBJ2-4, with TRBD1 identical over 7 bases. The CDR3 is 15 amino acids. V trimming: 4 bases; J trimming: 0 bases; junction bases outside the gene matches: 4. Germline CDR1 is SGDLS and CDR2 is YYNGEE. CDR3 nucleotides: TGTGCCAGCAGCTCCACAGGGGAAGCCAAAAACATTCAGTACTTC. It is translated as CASSSTGEAKNIQYF.

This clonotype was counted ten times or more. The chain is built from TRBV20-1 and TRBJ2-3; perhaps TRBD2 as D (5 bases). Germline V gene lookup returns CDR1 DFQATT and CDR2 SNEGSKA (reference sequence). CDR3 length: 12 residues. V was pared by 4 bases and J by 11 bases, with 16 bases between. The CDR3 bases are TGCAGTGCTACCAGCTGGGAGCGCGAGCAGTATTTT. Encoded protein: CSATSWEREQYF.

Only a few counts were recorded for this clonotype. The CDR3 loop is CATSDPSGRTYNEQFF. The CDR3 nucleotides are TGTGCCACCAGTGACCCTAGCGGGAGGACCTACAATGAGCAGTTCTTC. The genes are TRBV24-1 and TRBJ2-1; TRBD2 matches 11 bases. Germline V gene sequence: CDR1 KGHDR, CDR2 SFDVKD. The CDR3 loop spans 16 amino acids. V was pared by 4 bases and J by 2 bases, with 3 bases of the junction left unmatched.

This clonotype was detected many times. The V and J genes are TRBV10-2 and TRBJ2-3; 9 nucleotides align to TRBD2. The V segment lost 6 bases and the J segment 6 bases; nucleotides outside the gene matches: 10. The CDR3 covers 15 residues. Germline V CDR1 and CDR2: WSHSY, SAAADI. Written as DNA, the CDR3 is TGCGCCAGCAGCCTACCGGGGGCGGGAGGGGATACGCAGTATTTT. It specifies CASSLPGAGGDTQYF.

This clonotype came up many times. CDR3 sequence reads: CASSLALGGGKGLEQYF. The DNA of the CDR3 is TGTGCCAGCAGTTTAGCGTTGGGAGGCGGGAAGGGACTCGAGCAGTACTTC. The chain couples TRBV12-3 or TRBV12-4 to TRBJ2-7; TRBD2 might be the D (6 bases). Trimming stripped 0 bases from V and 6 bases from J, with 21 bases between. The CDR3 totals 17 residues.

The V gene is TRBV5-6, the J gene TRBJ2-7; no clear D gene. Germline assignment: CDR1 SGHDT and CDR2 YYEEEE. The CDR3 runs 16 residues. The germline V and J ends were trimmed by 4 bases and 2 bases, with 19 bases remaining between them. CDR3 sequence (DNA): TGTGCCAGCAGCCTGGGTCCCGAAGGAGAGCCCTACGAGCAGTACTTC. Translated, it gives CASSLGPEGEPYEQYF.

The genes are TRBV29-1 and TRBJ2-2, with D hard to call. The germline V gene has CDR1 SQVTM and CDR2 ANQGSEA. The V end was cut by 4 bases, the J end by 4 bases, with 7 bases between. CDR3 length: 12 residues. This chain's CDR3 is CSVGQATGELFF. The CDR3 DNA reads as TGCAGCGTTGGGCAAGCCACCGGGGAGCTGTTTTTT.

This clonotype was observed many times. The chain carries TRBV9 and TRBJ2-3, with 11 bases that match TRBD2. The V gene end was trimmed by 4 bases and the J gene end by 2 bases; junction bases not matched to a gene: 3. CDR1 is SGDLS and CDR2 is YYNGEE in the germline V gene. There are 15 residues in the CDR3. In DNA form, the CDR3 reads TGTGCCAGCAGCTTAGCGGGAGGGAACACAGATACGCAGTATTTT. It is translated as CASSLAGGNTDTQYF.

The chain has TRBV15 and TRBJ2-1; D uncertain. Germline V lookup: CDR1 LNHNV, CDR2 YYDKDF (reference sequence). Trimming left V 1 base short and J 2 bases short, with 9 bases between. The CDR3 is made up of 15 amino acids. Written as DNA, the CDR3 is TGTGCCACCAGCAGAGCTAGAGAGGCCTACAATGAGCAGTTCTTC. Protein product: CATSRAREAYNEQFF.

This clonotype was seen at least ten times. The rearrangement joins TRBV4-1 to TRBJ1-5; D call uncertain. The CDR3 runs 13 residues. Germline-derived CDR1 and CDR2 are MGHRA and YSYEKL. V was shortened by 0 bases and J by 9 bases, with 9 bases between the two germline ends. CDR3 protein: CASSQDLIGPQHF. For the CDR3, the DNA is TGCGCCAGCAGCCAAGATCTTATAGGGCCCCAGCATTTT.

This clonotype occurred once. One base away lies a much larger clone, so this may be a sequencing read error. CDR3 sequence: CASTPGLASTGEPFF. The CDR3 DNA sequence: TGTGCCAGCACCCCCGGACTAGCGAGCACCGGGGAGCCGTTTTTT. The chain joins TRBV12-3 or TRBV12-4 to TRBJ2-2, with 9 nucleotides matching TRBD2. This CDR3 has 15 residues.

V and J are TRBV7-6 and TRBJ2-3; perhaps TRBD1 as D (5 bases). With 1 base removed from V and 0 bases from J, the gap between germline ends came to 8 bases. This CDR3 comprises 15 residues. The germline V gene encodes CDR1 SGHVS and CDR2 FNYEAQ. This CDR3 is CASSLVGQSTDTQYF. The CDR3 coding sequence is TGTGCCAGCAGCTTAGTGGGGCAGAGCACAGATACGCAGTATTTT.